The 25 T cell receptor beta chains below were found in one sample sequenced in a study of CD8 T cells in ankylosing spondylitis. Their cognate antigens are unknown. Study-level points and caveats: Ankylosing spondylitis blood appeared to carry a characteristic TCR beta motif of roughly 8 highly homologous variants.

TCRdb processed the 5' RACE reads anew with MiXCR; each CDR3 protein has one entry. The table has 700,000 to 1,000,000 distinct CDR3 sequences, about 10% seen once. Sample: blood, either unsorted or a sorted T cell fraction (not recorded which). These receptor sequences come from a male donor with ankylosing spondylitis.

This chain joins TRBV20-1 and TRBJ1-1; D is unresolved. CDR3 length equals 12 residues. The germline gives CDR1 DFQATT, CDR2 SNEGSKA (reference sequence). Trimming took off 1 base at V and 7 bases at J, with 10 bases between the two ends. CDR3 residues: CSARVVQGEAFF. Written as DNA, the CDR3 is TGCAGTGCTAGAGTAGTTCAAGGTGAAGCTTTCTTT.

In this sample, this clonotype turned up many times. The chain has TRBV10-3 and TRBJ1-1, with TRBD1 matching 9 bases. The CDR3 covers 14 residues. Germline V lookup: CDR1 ENHRY, CDR2 SYGVKD. Trimming cost V 5 bases and J 3 bases; bases outside gene matches: 4. The CDR3 here is CAISNRQGDTEAFF. The CDR3 nucleotides are TGTGCCATCAGTAACCGACAGGGGGACACTGAAGCTTTCTTT.

This clonotype occurred many times. DNA of the CDR3: TGTGCCAGCAGCCGGGCCTTGGGAGGAGAGACCCAGTACTTC. The encoded protein is CASSRALGGETQYF. This rearrangement joins TRBV4-2 to TRBJ2-5; perhaps TRBD2 as D (6 bases). The germline gives CDR1 LGHNA, CDR2 YNFKEQ. CDR3 length: 14 amino acids. V shed 4 bases and J shed 4 bases, with 13 bases lying between them.

This clonotype showed up just a few times. This chain uses TRBV5-6 with TRBJ1-4, with D possibly being TRBD1 (6 bases). The CDR3 is made up of 14 amino acids. Germline V gene lookup returns CDR1 SGHDT and CDR2 YYEEEE. V shed 4 bases and J shed 4 bases, with 11 bases lying between them. The CDR3, as DNA: TGTGCCAGCAGCCTACAGGGCCATAATGAAAAACTGTTTTTT. Its translation is CASSLQGHNEKLFF.

The sample holds a few counts of this clonotype. V gene TRBV7-2 combines with J gene TRBJ2-1; D not resolved. The CDR3 totals 14 residues. The V end lost 2 bases, the J end lost 6 bases, and 11 bases lay between the germline ends. Germline assignment: CDR1 SGHTA and CDR2 FQGNSA. The CDR3 bases are TGTGCCAGCAGCTTAATGGTTGGCGGCAATGAGCAGTTCTTC. It yields the protein CASSLMVGGNEQFF.

This clonotype was counted only a few times. The V gene is TRBV12-3 or TRBV12-4, the J gene TRBJ2-3, with a tentative D call TRBD2 (6 bases). Trimming stripped 1 base from V and 11 bases from J, with 13 bases between. The CDR3 contains 13 residues. CDR3 sequence: CASSLGEAKGQYF. The CDR3 DNA follows: TGTGCCAGCAGTTTAGGGGAGGCTAAGGGGCAGTATTTT.

The CDR3 loop reads CSASRSRGYGYTF. In DNA, the CDR3 is TGCAGTGCTAGCAGGAGCAGGGGTTATGGCTACACCTTC. The chain recombines TRBV20-1 with TRBJ1-2; D possibly corresponds to TRBD1 (6 bases). Germline V gene lookup returns CDR1 DFQATT and CDR2 SNEGSKA (reference sequence). CDR3 length equals 13 residues. The V end was cut by 3 bases, the J end by 5 bases, with 13 bases between.

This clonotype has just a few counts. V and J are TRBV4-2 and TRBJ2-7, with a possible D match to TRBD2 (5 bases). This CDR3 region has 14 residues. V lost 7 bases and J lost 5, with 18 bases in between. The V gene's germline CDR1 is LGHNA and CDR2 YNFKEQ. The CDR3 loop is CASTLSRTSHEQYF. CDR3 bases: TGTGCCAGCACCCTTTCAAGGACTTCCCACGAGCAGTACTTC.

The chain has TRBV15 and TRBJ1-1; D is perhaps TRBD1 (5 bases). Germline lookup yields CDR1 LNHNV and CDR2 YYDKDF (reference sequence). The V end was cut by 0 bases, the J end by 4 bases, with 9 bases between. CDR3 length: 14 residues. Written as DNA, the CDR3 is TGTGCCACCAGCAGAGATCCAGGGAGCACTGAAGCTTTCTTT. Translating gives CATSRDPGSTEAFF.

A word on this clonotype: Given a much more abundant clone one base away, this may be a read error. This chain uses TRBV5-5 with TRBJ1-1; 9 bases map to TRBD1. CDR3 size: 14 residues. V shed 3 bases and J 4 bases; nucleotides not matched to a gene: 4. The V gene's germline CDR1 is SGHKS and CDR2 YYEKEE (reference sequence). The CDR3 is CASSSRTGVTEAFF. In DNA, the CDR3 is TGTGCCAGCAGCTCCCGGACAGGGGTCACTGAAGCTTTCTTT. The full variable domain, with the rest looked up from reference TRBV5-5 and TRBJ1-1, is DAGVTQSPTHLIKTRGQQVTLRCSPISGHKSVSWYQQVLGQGPQFIFQYYEKEERGRGNFPDRFSARQFPNYSSELNVNALLLGDSALYLCASSSRTGVTEAFFGQGTRLTVV.

The V call is TRBV6-2 or TRBV6-3, the J call TRBJ2-2, with 8 bases aligning to TRBD1. Germline V gene data show CDR1 as MNHEY and CDR2 as SVGEGT. The CDR3 sequence is 17 residues long. V was pared by 6 bases and J by 3 bases, with 12 bases of the junction left unmatched. The CDR3 loop reads CASRDRTGGRDTGELFF. The DNA for the CDR3 is TGTGCCAGCAGAGACCGTACAGGGGGTCGGGACACCGGGGAGCTGTTTTTT.

The rearrangement joins TRBV10-3 to TRBJ2-7, with 9 bases identical to TRBD2. The CDR3 has 13 amino acids. Germline V gene data show CDR1 as ENHRY and CDR2 as SYGVKD. Trimming at V came to 9 bases and at J to 0 bases, leaving 3 bases not matched to a gene. Here the CDR3 DNA reads TGTGCCATGCGGGAGGGGGGCTCCTACGAGCAGTACTTC. Amino acids: CAMREGGSYEQYF.

The chain recombines TRBV5-6 with TRBJ2-1; perhaps TRBD2 as D (5 bases). Trimming cost V 9 bases and J 0 bases, with 13 bases left between them. The CDR3 loop spans 14 amino acids. Germline CDR1 and CDR2: SGHDT and YYEEEE. The CDR3 DNA sequence: TGTGCCACCCGGGTGACTAACTCCTACAATGAGCAGTTCTTC. Its protein is CATRVTNSYNEQFF.

This clonotype was seen only a few times. The chain links TRBV12-3 or TRBV12-4 to TRBJ2-1; TRBD2 agrees at 14 bases. The CDR3 length is 15 residues. V was clipped by 7 bases and J by 8 bases; unmatched bases: 7. CDR3 DNA sequence: TGTGCCAGCACTCTGGGACTAGCGGGAGCCCATGAGCAGTTCTTC. This sequence encodes CASTLGLAGAHEQFF.

The V and J genes are TRBV28 and TRBJ2-7; D possibly corresponds to TRBD1 (6 bases). Germline-derived CDR1 and CDR2 are MDHEN and SYDVKM. This CDR3 region has 15 residues. V lost 3 bases and J 4 bases, leaving 16 bases between the germline ends. CDR3 sequence (DNA): TGTGCCAGCAGTTTTCCGGGTAGCAGGGGATACGAGCAGTACTTC. This sequence encodes CASSFPGSRGYEQYF.

The V and J genes are TRBV18 and TRBJ1-2; D is unclear. This CDR3 is 14 amino acids long. Germline lookup yields CDR1 KGHSH and CDR2 LQKENI. V lost 0 bases, J lost 5 bases, and 10 bases lay in between. CDR3 sequence (DNA): TGTGCCAGCTCACCACCGTCAGTCGGATATGGCTACACCTTC. Its translation is CASSPPSVGYGYTF.

This clonotype showed up just a few times. The chain employs TRBV5-1 and TRBJ2-3; D uncertain. The CDR3 contains 16 residues. V was shortened by 4 bases and J by 0 bases, with 15 bases between the two germline ends. Looked up from germline, CDR1 is SGHRS and CDR2 is YFSETQ. The CDR3 sequence: CASSLGVQLSTDTQYF. CDR3 DNA sequence: TGCGCCAGCAGCCTTGGGGTACAGCTTAGCACAGATACGCAGTATTTT.

This clonotype was detected many times. The J gene is TRBJ2-5, the V gene TRBV3-1, with D possibly being TRBD1 (5 bases). The CDR3 covers 13 residues. From germline, CDR1 is LGHDT and CDR2 YNNKEL (reference sequence). V dropped 4 bases and J dropped 1 base, with 7 bases sitting between them. CDR3 bases: TGTGCCAGCAGCCGACAGTCCCAAGAGACCCAGTACTTC. Amino acid sequence: CASSRQSQETQYF.

V usage is TRBV5-5 and J usage is TRBJ2-7; TRBD2 aligns across 10 bases. The CDR3 contains 15 residues. The J segment lost 3 bases and the V segment lost 0 bases, leaving 3 bases of the junction unmatched. Germline V gene data show CDR1 as SGHKS and CDR2 as YYEKEE (reference sequence). DNA of the CDR3: TGTGCCAGCAGCTTGGGGCCTAGCGGGGGCTACGAGCAGTACTTC. It specifies CASSLGPSGGYEQYF.

The V gene is TRBV10-3, the J gene TRBJ2-3, with 14 bases that match TRBD2. CDR1 and CDR2 (germline): ENHRY, SYGVKD. The CDR3 contains 16 residues. V gave up 10 bases and J gave up 0 bases; unmatched junction bases: 6. The CDR3 loop reads CATRTSGGFSTDTQYF. The CDR3 region has the DNA TGTGCCACCCGGACTAGCGGGGGGTTCAGCACAGATACGCAGTATTTT.

The J gene is TRBJ2-6, the V gene TRBV27, with D maybe TRBD1 (6 bases). This CDR3 has 18 amino acids. CDR1 is MNHEY and CDR2 is SMNVEV in the germline V gene (reference sequence). Trimming took 7 bases from V and 1 from J, leaving 20 bases between them. CDR3 nucleotides: TGTGCCAGCACCAACAGGGATATCGAAACTTCTGGGGCCAACGTCCTGACTTTC. It yields the protein CASTNRDIETSGANVLTF. The variable domain in full, completed from reference TRBV27 and TRBJ2-6, reads EAQVTQNPRYLITVTGKKLTVTCSQNMNHEYMSWYRQDPGLGLRQIYYSMNVEVTDKGDVPEGYKVSRKEKRNFPLILESPSPNQTSLYFCASTNRDIETSGANVLTFGAGSRLTVL.

The chain links TRBV15 to TRBJ1-6, with unresolved D. This CDR3 is built from 17 residues. The V gene lost 1 base and the J gene lost 0 bases, with 10 bases spanning the gap. Germline V CDR1 and CDR2: LNHNV, YYDKDF (reference sequence). The CDR3 here is CATSRVLRSSYNSPLHF. The CDR3 DNA follows: TGTGCCACCAGCAGAGTATTAAGGAGCTCCTATAATTCACCCCTCCACTTT.

This clonotype has at least ten counts. The gene calls are TRBV5-1 and TRBJ1-4; 7 bases align to TRBD1. CDR1 is SGHRS, CDR2 YFSETQ, per germline. The junction had 7 bases not matched to a gene; V was cut back by 0 bases and J by 8 bases. This CDR3 region has 15 residues. Here the CDR3 DNA reads TGCGCCAGCAGCTTGGGTATCGGACAGGAAGAAAAACTGTTTTTT. Amino acid sequence: CASSLGIGQEEKLFF.

This clonotype has a handful of counts. J is TRBJ2-7 and V is TRBV5-1; 9 bases fit TRBD1. This CDR3 comprises 15 residues. Germline V gives CDR1 SGHRS, CDR2 YFSETQ. Trimming cost V 1 base and J 6 bases; bases outside gene matches: 8. In nucleotides, the CDR3 is TGCGCCAGCAGCTTGTACGGGACAGGGACGGCCGAGCAGTACTTC. The encoded protein is CASSLYGTGTAEQYF.

The V call is TRBV7-2, the J call TRBJ2-1; D might be TRBD2 (6 bases). The CDR3 runs to 15 residues. Germline V gene data show CDR1 as SGHTA and CDR2 as FQGNSA. The V end lost 5 bases, the J end lost 3 bases, and 14 bases lay between the germline ends. The CDR3 nucleotides read TGTGCCAGCAGCATGGGACTCCCCCTCTACAATGAGCAGTTCTTC. Residues: CASSMGLPLYNEQFF.